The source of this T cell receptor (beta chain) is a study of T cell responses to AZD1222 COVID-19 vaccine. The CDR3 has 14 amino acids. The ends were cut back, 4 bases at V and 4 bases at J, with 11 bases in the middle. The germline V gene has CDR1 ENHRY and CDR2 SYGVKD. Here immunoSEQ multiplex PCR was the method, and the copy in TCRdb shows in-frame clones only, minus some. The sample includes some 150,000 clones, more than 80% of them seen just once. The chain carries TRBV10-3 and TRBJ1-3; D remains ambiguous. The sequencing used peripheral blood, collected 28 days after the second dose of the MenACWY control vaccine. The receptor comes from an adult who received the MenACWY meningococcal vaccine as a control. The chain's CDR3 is CAISAQDLGNTIYF. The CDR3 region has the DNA TGTGCCATCAGTGCCCAGGACCTCGGAAACACCATATATTTT.